This is a list of T cell receptor beta chains from one sample in a study of Ad26.COV2.S vaccination and SARS-CoV-2 variants. The assay was immunoSEQ multiplex PCR, and TCRdb's table has in-frame clones only and misses some. The sample holds around 420,000 clones, 70% to 90% seen once. Sequenced here: peripheral blood, sampled in a trial of Ad26.COV2.S vaccine versus placebo. The receptors were sampled from a person between 18 and 65 years old who received the Ad26.COV2.S COVID-19 vaccine or a placebo. CDR3s leave out the opening cysteine and the closing phenylalanine or tryptophan. Expanded clones get a size class; other rows say once, few or many, or leave the size out.

-	TRBV5-1	TRBJ2-7	ASSLPSADEQY
-	TRBV12-3/TRBV12-4	TRBJ2-5	ASNRGFETQY
-	TRBV18	TRBJ2-2	ASSPLYGQGNTGELF
-	TRBV10-2	TRBJ2-1	ASSDPSGASYNEQF
-	TRBV18	TRBJ1-2	ASSPDAYGYT
-	TRBV7-8	TRBJ2-3	ASSLMDPLADTQY
few	TRBV27	TRBJ1-2	ASSPPGQPHGYT
once	TRBV4-3	TRBJ2-1	ASSPGLPAYNEQF
-	TRBV28	TRBJ2-7	ASSLWGQGARYEQY
-	TRBV30	TRBJ2-5	AWRDGQAAQETQY
-	TRBV4-2	TRBJ1-1	ASSQDPEAF
-	TRBV6-6	TRBJ2-5	ASSPTRGQGAEETQY
-	TRBV20-1	TRBJ2-7	SASEAGFSSYEQY
once	TRBV11-1	TRBJ2-7	ASSLVLAGASYEQY
-	TRBV3-1/TRBV3-2	TRBJ2-2	ASSYIQGADGELF
few	TRBV27	TRBJ1-2	ASSAEDGYGYT
-	TRBV5-1	TRBJ1-5	ARLRGADFYNSNQPQH
-	TRBV28	TRBJ2-7	ASSPLAGGSGSYEQY
-	TRBV7-2	TRBJ1-1	ASSLSTVTNTEAF
-	TRBV5-1	TRBJ2-2	ASSLGQTWTGELF
few	TRBV28	TRBJ2-7	ASSHRDRGSYEQY
-	TRBV19	TRBJ2-7	ASSAGQNYEQY
-	TRBV5-7	TRBJ2-1	ASSYDRLIRF
-	TRBV5-5	TRBJ1-1	ASSYPGQGVNTEAF
once	TRBV7-8	TRBJ1-1	ASSLVAWRAILVNTEAF